Sequencing of this T cell receptor beta chain was carried out in a study of blood T cell repertoires in COVID-19. Study-wide context: Nucleic acid was either cDNA or gDNA, and it came from T cells, B-cell-depleted T cells, or PBMCs.

Authors' analysis steps: The assay estimated nucleated cells by amplifying reference gene primers. Assay: immunoSEQ multiplex PCR; the TCRdb copy retains only in-frame clones and omits some. The DNA was the basis for D and trimming; V, J and clone size are from that table. This table has more than 250,000 clones, around four fifths appearing once. The J segment lost 1 base and the V segment lost 4 bases, leaving 5 bases of the junction unmatched. The CDR3 totals 15 residues. From germline, CDR1 is SGHKS and CDR2 YYEKEE (reference sequence). The specimen was peripheral blood. This receptor was identified in a man in his 60s who had recovered from COVID-19. The chain joins TRBV5-5 to TRBJ2-1; TRBD2 matches 7 bases. The CDR3: CASSPREKSYNEQFF. Here the CDR3 DNA reads TGTGCCAGCAGCCCGCGGGAGAAATCCTACAATGAGCAGTTCTTC.